The subject of this entry is one T cell receptor (beta chain). This sample is part of a study of blood T cell repertoires in COVID-19. Germline CDR1 and CDR2: LGHNA and YSLEER. The CDR3 has 15 amino acids. V was shortened by 8 bases and J by 4 bases, with 20 bases between the two germline ends. Methods used by the authors: Amplification of reference gene primers provided the estimated nucleated cell counts. Profiling relied on immunoSEQ multiplex PCR, and the TCRdb table lists in-frame clones only, not all of them. D and trimming come from the DNA, and the V and J calls and clone size come from that table. This table holds approximately 180,000 clones, 82% found once. Across about two dozen US areas, participants ranged in age from roughly 18 to 95 years. Cohort placement rested on clinical history that participants reported themselves.

Material for sequencing was PBMCs or T cells enriched from blood (not recorded which). This clonotype originated in a woman aged 55-70 years with acute COVID-19. This sequence joins TRBV4-3 and TRBJ1-1, with D possibly matching TRBD1 (5 bases). The CDR3 here is CASRPKLGGSTEAFF. The CDR3 region has the DNA TGCGCCAGCCGCCCCAAATTGGGGGGGAGCACTGAAGCTTTCTTT.